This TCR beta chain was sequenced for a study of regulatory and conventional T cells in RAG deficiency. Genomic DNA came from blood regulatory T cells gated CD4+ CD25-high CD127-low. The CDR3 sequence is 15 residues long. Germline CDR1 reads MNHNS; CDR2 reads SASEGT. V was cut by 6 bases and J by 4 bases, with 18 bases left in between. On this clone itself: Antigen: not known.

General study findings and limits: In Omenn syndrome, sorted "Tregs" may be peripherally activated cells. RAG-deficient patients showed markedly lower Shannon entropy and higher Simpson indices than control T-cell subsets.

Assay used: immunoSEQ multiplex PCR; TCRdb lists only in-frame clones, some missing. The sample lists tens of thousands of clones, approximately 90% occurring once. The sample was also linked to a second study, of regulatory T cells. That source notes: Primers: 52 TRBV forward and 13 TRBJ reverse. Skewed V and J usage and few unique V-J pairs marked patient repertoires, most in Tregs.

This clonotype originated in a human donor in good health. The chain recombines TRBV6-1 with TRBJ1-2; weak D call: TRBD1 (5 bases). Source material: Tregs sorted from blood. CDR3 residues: CASSHIRDSIYGYTF. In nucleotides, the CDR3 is TGTGCCAGCAGCCATATCCGGGACTCTATCTATGGCTACACCTTC.